The T cell receptor beta chain described here comes from a study of T-cell memory formation after mild COVID-19. Study at large: Clusters were largely donor specific. Regarding the study as a whole: Several responding clones turned up in pre-infection memory, indicating that cross-reactive memory may have taken part. Shrinking CD4+ clones resided mostly in CM and EM, and CD8+ ones in EMRA.

The CDR3 spans 16 residues. The J segment lost 2 bases and the V segment lost 1 base, leaving 3 bases of the junction unmatched. The germline gives CDR1 SGHNT, CDR2 YYREEE (reference sequence). Remarks on this clonotype: Its specificity is not known.

TCRdb processed the 5' RACE reads anew with MiXCR; each CDR3 protein has one entry. The data contain tens of thousands of distinct CDR3 sequences, less than 15% of them singletons. The chain uses TRBV5-4 and TRBJ2-3; 11 bases align to TRBD2. This clonotype was obtained from a young man who had mild COVID-19 (a few samples of this study predate the infection). Cell type and time point are not known. The sequenced sample consisted of PBMCs or a T cell subset sorted from them (not recorded which). The CDR3 sequence is CASSLKLAGATDTQYF. The CDR3 DNA reads as TGTGCCAGCAGCTTGAAACTAGCGGGGGCCACAGATACGCAGTATTTT.